This T cell receptor (beta chain) was captured by sequencing in a study of blood T cell repertoires in COVID-19. Study summary: Acute and convalescent COVID-19 samples came from the United States, Italy and Spain. Sample material is recorded as cDNA or gDNA derived from T cells, B-cell-depleted T cells, or PBMCs.

Per the original data handling: Amplified reference gene primers provided the basis for estimating nucleated cell counts. Method: immunoSEQ multiplex PCR; TCRdb's copy keeps in-frame clones and lacks some. The V and J calls and clone size were taken over from that table, and D and trimming were inferred from the DNA. The table has approximately 44,000 clones, 92% seen once. Per germline, CDR1 LGHDT and CDR2 YNNKEL (reference sequence). V dropped 1 base and J dropped 5 bases, with 8 bases sitting between them. This CDR3 spans 13 amino acids. The sequence was collected from a human donor in a cohort sampled during active COVID-19. The rearrangement joins TRBV3-1 (or the pseudogene TRBV3-2) to TRBJ2-5, with no clear D. Specimen: peripheral blood. In DNA, the CDR3 is TGTGCCAGCAGCCAAGTCCCTAGGGAGACCCAGTACTTC. It yields the protein CASSQVPRETQYF.